One and the same sample provided the 5 T cell receptor beta chains below, sequenced in a study of cytomegalovirus exposure and HLA in healthy donors. PCR employed 60 Vbeta and 13 Jbeta primers. Sequencing was performed with immunoSEQ multiplex PCR; in TCRdb, only in-frame clones are kept and a portion is missing. Altogether roughly 140,000 clones are present, 64% being singletons, with the ten largest covering about 2.9%. Sequencing was done on a sample of PBMCs. These receptor sequences come from a woman in her 30s in good health and CMV-seropositive.

This clone was seen a few times. This chain joins TRBV10-3 and TRBJ1-6, with unresolved D. The CDR3 totals 12 residues. V was clipped by 10 bases and J by 8 bases, with 12 bases between them. Germline V gene lookup returns CDR1 ENHRY and CDR2 SYGVKD. CDR3 sequence: CATRAPDSPLHF. CDR3 DNA: TGTGCCACCCGAGCCCCGGATTCACCCCTCCACTTT.

The V gene is TRBV7-2, the J gene TRBJ1-6, with 9 bases identical to TRBD1. The CDR3 is 16 amino acids. V lost 6 bases and J lost 4; bases outside the gene matches: 7. From germline, CDR1 is SGHTA and CDR2 FQGNSA. The CDR3 is CASRQQGAGYNSPLHF. CDR3 sequence (DNA): TGTGCCAGCAGACAACAGGGGGCGGGATATAATTCACCCCTCCACTTT.

V is TRBV4-1 and J is TRBJ2-7; tentatively, D is TRBD1 (6 bases). V was cut by 2 bases and J by 1 base, with 6 bases left in between. Per germline, CDR1 MGHRA and CDR2 YSYEKL. The CDR3 is made up of 13 amino acids. In nucleotides, the CDR3 is TGCGCCAGCAGCCAACAGGGGTCCTACGAGCAGTACTTC. Translating it yields CASSQQGSYEQYF.

This chain links TRBV7-2 with TRBJ1-5; D ambiguous. Germline lookup yields CDR1 SGHTA and CDR2 FQGNSA. V lost 5 bases, J lost 13 bases, and 15 bases lay in between. CDR3 size: 12 residues. The DNA of the CDR3 is TGTGCCAGCAGCCCCGGTGGGCTAACGCAGCATTTT. Protein: CASSPGGLTQHF.

The chain links TRBV21-1 to TRBJ2-3; no check of the table's D call, TRBD2, against the DNA was made. TRBV21-1 is shown as a pseudogene. The CDR3 length is 17 residues. CDR3 loop: CASSKTSGRTVGDTQYF. CDR3 bases: TGTGCCAGCAGCAAGACTAGCGGGAGGACCGTCGGAGATACGCAGTATTTT.